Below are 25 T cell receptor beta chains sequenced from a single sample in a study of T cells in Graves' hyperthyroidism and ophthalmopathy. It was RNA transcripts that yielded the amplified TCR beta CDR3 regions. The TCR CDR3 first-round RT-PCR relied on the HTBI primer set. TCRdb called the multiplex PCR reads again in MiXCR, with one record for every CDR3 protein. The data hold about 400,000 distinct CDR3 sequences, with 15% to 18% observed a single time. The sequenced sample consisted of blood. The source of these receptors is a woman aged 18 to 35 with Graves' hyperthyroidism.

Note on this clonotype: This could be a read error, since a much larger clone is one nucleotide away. The CDR3 loop reads CASSTRDPGSYNEQFF. The CDR3 nucleotides read TGTGCCAGCAGTACGCGGGACCCGGGCTCCTACAATGAGCAGTTCTTC. This chain links TRBV6-2 or TRBV6-3 with TRBJ2-1; D perhaps matches TRBD2 (6 bases). Germline V lookup: CDR1 MNHEY, CDR2 SVGEGT. The V end was cut by 5 bases, the J end by 0 bases, with 14 bases between. The CDR3 spans 16 residues.

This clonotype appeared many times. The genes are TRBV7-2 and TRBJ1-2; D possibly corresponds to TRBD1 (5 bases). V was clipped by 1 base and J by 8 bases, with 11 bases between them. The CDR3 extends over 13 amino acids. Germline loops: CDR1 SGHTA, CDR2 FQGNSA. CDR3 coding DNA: TGTGCCAGCAGCTTAGTAGAGGGGTACGGCTACACCTTC. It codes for CASSLVEGYGYTF.

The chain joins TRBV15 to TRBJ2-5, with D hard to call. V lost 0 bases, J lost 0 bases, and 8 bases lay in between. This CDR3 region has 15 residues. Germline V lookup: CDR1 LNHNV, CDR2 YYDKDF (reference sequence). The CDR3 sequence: CATSRDLRYQETQYF. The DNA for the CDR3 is TGTGCCACCAGCAGAGATCTTCGATACCAAGAGACCCAGTACTTC.

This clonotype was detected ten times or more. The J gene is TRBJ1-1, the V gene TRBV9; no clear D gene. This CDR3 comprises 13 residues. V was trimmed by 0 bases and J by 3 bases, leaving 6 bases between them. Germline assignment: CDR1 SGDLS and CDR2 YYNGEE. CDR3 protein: CASSVGPHTEAFF. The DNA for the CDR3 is TGTGCCAGCAGCGTAGGGCCACACACTGAAGCTTTCTTT.

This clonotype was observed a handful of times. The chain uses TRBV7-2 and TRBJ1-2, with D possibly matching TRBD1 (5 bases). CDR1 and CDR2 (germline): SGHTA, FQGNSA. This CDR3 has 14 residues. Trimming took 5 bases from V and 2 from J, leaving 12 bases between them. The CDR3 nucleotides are TGTGCCAGCAGCCTTTTTGAGGGGAACTATGGCTACACCTTC. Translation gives CASSLFEGNYGYTF. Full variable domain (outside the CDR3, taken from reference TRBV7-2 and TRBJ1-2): GAGVSQSPSNKVTEKGKDVELRCDPISGHTALYWYRQSLGQGLEFLIYFQGNSAPDKSGLPSDRFSAERTGGSVSTLTIQRTQQEDSAVYLCASSLFEGNYGYTFGSGTRLTVV.

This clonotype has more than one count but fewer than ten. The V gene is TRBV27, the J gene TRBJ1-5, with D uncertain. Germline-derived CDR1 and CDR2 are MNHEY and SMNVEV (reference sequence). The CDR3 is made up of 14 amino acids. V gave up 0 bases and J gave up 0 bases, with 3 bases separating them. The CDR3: CASSLSDSNQPQHF. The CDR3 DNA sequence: TGTGCCAGCAGTTTATCTGATAGCAATCAGCCCCAGCATTTT.

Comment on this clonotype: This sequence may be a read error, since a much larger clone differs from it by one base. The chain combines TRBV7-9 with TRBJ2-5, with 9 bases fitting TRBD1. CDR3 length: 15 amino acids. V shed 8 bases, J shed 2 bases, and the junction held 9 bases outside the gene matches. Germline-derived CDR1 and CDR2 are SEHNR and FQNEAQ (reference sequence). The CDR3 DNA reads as TGTGCCAGCTCACCGGACAGGGGTTTACAAGAGACCCAGTACTTC. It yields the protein CASSPDRGLQETQYF. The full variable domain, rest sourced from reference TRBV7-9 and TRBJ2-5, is DTGVSQNPRHKITKRGQNVTFRCDPISEHNRLYWYRQTLGQGPEFLTYFQNEAQLEKSRLLSDRFSAERPKGSFSTLEIQRTEQGDSAMYLCASSPDRGLQETQYFGPGTRLLVL.

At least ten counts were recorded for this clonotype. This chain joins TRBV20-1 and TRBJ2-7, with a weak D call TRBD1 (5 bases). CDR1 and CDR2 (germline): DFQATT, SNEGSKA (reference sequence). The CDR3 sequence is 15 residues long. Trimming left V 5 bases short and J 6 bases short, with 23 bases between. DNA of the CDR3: TGCAGTGCTCGTGGGGCCTCAGCGCCTGGGGCCGAGCAGTACTTC. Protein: CSARGASAPGAEQYF.

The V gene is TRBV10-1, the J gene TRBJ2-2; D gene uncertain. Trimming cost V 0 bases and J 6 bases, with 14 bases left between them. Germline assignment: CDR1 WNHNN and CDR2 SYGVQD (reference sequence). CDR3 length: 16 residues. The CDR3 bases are TGCGCCAGCAGTGAGTCCCGGACGGCGTTGGCCGGGGAGCTGTTTTTT. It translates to CASSESRTALAGELFF.

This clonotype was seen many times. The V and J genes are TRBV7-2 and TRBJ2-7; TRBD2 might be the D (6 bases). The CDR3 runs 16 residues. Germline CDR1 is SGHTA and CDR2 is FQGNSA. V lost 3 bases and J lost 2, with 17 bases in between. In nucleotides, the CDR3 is TGTGCCAGCAGCTTCAAGCGCGGGACGGGAGCCTACGAGCAGTACTTC. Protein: CASSFKRGTGAYEQYF.

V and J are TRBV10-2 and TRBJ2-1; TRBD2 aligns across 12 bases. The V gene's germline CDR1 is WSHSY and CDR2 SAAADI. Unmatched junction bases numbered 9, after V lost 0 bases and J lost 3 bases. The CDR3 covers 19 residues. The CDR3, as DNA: TGCGCCAGCAGTGAGTCACCCAGGACTAGCGGGACAAGCTACAATGAGCAGTTCTTC. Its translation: CASSESPRTSGTSYNEQFF.

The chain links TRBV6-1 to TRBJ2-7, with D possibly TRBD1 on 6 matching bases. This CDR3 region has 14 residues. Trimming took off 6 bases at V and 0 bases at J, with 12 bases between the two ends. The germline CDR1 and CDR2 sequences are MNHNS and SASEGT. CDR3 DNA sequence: TGTGCCAGCAGGAAGACAGGACCCTCCTACGAGCAGTACTTC. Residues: CASRKTGPSYEQYF.

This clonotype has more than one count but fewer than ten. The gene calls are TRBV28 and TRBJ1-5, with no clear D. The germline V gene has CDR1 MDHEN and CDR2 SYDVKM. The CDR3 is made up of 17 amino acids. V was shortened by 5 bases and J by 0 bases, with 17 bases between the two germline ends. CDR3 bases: TGTGCCAGCAGTCCGTGGGCCCGCTCCCTTAGCAATCAGCCCCAGCATTTT. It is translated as CASSPWARSLSNQPQHF.

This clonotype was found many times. The DNA of the CDR3 is TGTGCCAGCAGCGTAGACCCGGGGTCGAGCCAGCCCCAGCATTTT. Translation gives CASSVDPGSSQPQHF. J is TRBJ1-5 and V is TRBV9; D remains ambiguous. This CDR3 contains 15 residues. Trimming left V 0 bases short and J 7 bases short, with 14 bases between. The germline V gene has CDR1 SGDLS and CDR2 YYNGEE.

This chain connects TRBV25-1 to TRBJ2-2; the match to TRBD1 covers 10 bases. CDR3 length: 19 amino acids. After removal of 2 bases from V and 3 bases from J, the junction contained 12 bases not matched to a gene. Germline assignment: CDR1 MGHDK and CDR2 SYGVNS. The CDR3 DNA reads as TGTGCCAGCAGTGAAACCGACAGGGGGCTTCTTGTAGACACCGGGGAGCTGTTTTTT. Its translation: CASSETDRGLLVDTGELFF.

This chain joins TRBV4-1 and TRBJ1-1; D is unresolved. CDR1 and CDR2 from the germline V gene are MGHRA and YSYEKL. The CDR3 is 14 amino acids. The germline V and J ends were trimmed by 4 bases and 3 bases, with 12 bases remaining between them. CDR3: CASSRRVLDTEAFF. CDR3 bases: TGCGCCAGCAGCCGCCGGGTCCTTGACACTGAAGCTTTCTTT.

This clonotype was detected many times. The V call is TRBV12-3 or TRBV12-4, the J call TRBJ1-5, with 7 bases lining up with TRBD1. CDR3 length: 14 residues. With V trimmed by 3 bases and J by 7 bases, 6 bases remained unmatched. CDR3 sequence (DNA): TGTGCCAGCAGTTTTGAGGGGGCACGACAGCCCCAGCATTTT. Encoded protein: CASSFEGARQPQHF.

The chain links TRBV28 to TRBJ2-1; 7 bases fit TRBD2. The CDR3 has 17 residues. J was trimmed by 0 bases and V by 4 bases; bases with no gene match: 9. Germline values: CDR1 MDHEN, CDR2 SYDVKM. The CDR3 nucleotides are TGTGCCAGCAGTTCGCTAGCGGCCCGGAGCTCCTACAATGAGCAGTTCTTC. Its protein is CASSSLAARSSYNEQFF.

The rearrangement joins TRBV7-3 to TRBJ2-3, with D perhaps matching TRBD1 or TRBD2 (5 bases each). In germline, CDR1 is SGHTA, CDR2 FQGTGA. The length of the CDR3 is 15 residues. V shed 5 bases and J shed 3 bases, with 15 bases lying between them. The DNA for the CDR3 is TGTGCCAGCAGCGCCCTGGGGGTCCGAACAGATACGCAGTATTTT. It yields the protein CASSALGVRTDTQYF.

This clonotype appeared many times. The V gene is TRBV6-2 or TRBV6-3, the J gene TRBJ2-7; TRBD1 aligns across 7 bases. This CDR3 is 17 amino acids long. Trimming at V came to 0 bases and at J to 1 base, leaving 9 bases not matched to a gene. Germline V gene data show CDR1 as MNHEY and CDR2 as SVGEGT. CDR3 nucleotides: TGTGCCAGCAGTTACTCTCCGAGGGACAGCTGGTCCTACGAGCAGTACTTC. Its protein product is CASSYSPRDSWSYEQYF.

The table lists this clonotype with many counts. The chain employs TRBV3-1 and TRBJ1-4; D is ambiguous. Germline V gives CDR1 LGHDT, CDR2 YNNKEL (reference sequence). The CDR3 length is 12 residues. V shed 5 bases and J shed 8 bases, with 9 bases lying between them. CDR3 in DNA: TGTGCCAGCAGCTCGTCGGGGGAAAAACTGTTTTTT. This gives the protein CASSSSGEKLFF. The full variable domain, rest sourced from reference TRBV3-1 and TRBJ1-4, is DTAVSQTPKYLVTQMGNDKSIKCEQNLGHDTMYWYKQDSKKFLKIMFSYNNKELIINETVPNRFSPKSPDKAHLNLHINSLELGDSAVYFCASSSSGEKLFFGSGTQLSVL.

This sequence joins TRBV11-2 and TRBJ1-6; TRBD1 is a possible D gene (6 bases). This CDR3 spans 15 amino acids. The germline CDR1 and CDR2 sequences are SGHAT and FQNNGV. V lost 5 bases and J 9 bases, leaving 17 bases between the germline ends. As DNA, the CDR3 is TGTGCCAGCAGCCTAAGGACAGTGGATAGTTCACCCCTCCACTTT. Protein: CASSLRTVDSSPLHF.

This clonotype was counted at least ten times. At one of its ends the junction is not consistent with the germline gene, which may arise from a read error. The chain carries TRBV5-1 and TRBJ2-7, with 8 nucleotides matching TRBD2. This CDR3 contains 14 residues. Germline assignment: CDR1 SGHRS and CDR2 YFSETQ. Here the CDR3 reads CASSLAGSSYEQYF. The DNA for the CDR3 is TGTGCCAGCAGCTTAGCGGGAAGCTCCTACGAGCAGTACTTC.

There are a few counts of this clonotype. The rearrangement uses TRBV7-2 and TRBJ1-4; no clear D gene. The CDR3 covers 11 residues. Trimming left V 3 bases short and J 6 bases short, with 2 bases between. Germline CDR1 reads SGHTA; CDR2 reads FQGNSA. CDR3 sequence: CASSFDEKLFF. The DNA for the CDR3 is TGTGCCAGCAGCTTTGATGAAAAACTGTTTTTT.

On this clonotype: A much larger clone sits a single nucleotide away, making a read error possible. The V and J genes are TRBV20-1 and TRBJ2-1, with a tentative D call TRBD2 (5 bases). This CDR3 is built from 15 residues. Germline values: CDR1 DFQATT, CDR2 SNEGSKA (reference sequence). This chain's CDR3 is CSAREIATYYNKQFF. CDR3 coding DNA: TGCAGTGCTAGAGAGATAGCGACTTACTACAATAAGCAGTTCTTC.